This T cell receptor (beta chain) derives from a study of graft-versus-host responses after intestinal transplantation. Graft samples were processed, releasing intraepithelial and lamina propria lymphocytes. Produced via immunoSEQ multiplex PCR; TCRdb's table is partial and in-frame only. The sample contains 15,000 or so clones, 82% of which appear only once. The CDR3 has 14 residues. Looked up from germline, CDR1 is MNHNY and CDR2 is SVGAGI (reference sequence). The ends lost 4 bases at V and 5 bases at J; junction bases unmatched: 6. The J gene is TRBJ1-1, the V gene TRBV6-6; 8 positions agree with TRBD1. This sequence was found in a human patient who received an intestinal transplant, so some T cells may come from the graft donor. The input for sequencing was ileum tissue, taken 17 days after transplant. In DNA form, the CDR3 reads TGTGCCAGCAGTTGGGAACAGGGGGGTACTGAAGCTTTCTTT. Translation gives CASSWEQGGTEAFF.